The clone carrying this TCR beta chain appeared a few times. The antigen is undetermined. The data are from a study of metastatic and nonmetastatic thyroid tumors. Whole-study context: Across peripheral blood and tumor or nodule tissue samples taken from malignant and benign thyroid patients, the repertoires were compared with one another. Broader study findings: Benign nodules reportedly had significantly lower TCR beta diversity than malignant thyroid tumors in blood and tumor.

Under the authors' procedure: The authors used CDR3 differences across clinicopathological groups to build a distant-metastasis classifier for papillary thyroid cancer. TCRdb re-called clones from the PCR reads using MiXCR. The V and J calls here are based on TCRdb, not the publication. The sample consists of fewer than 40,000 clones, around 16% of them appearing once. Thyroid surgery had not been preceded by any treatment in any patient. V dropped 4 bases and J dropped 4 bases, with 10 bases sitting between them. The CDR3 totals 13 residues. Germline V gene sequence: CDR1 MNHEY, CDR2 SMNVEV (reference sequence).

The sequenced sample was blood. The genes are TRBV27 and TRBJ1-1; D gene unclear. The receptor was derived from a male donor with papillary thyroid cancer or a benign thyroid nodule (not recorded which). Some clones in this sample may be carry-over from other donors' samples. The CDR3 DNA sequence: TGTGCCAGCAGTTCCGGGTGGGTCACTGAAGCTTTCTTT. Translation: CASSSGWVTEAFF.